This T cell receptor (beta chain) appears in the sequencing data of a study of shared clonotypes between healthy human individuals (dated by TCRdb to about 2020). Concerning the study at large: The cohort included a few men and a couple of women between 18 and 49 years of age. For each donor, CD4 naive and CD4 memory were each given three plates, CD8 naive was given two plates, and CD8 memory was given one plate. The study deeply sequenced blood TCR repertoires of about 5 healthy adults to estimate repertoire size and the extent of clonotype sharing between individuals. To increase sequencing depth and limit assay-specific biases, different laboratories used diverse techniques to prepare libraries and sequence TCR repertoires. Between about 0.94 and 8.9 billion PBMCs per donor were obtained by leukapheresis. What the research found in general, with its limitations: Because the study included a small number of donors, the genetic and exposure-history diversity represented was limited. Sampling was restricted to blood, and TCR repertoires in tissue are likely to differ from TCR repertoires in blood. Incomplete sequencing was indicated by rarefaction of sorted-subset datasets, despite the large sequencing depth. Pairwise subsampling indicated that sequencing depth was expected to affect the degree of clonotype sharing among donors. Compared with non-shared clonotypes, clonotypes shared by all four sorted-subset donors had higher generation probabilities. Larger estimated clonotype richness was generally found for naive subsets than for memory subsets. When a handful of donors were compared, the shared fraction of clonotypes was about 5.2% for naive CD4, more than 3% for naive CD8, 2.3% for memory CD4, and approximately 0.4% for memory CD8.

Worth noting for this clone: There is no known antigen for this receptor. Base qualities are not at hand, and no much larger clone is one base apart.

Healthy HIV-negative adults with no recently reported acute infections or vaccinations were included as donors. All donors were Caucasian adults living in Nashville, Tennessee, USA. CD4+ T cells were enriched by magnetic negative selection, after which naive cells were positively selected on CD45RA and the negative fraction was taken as the memory subset. Blood was obtained by leukapheresis, after which PBMCs were separated by Ficoll-Histopaque density gradient centrifugation and cryopreserved in liquid nitrogen vapor phase. Analytical flow cytometry was used to check the purity and quantity of each magnetically sorted T cell population. Each sorted fraction had its genomic DNA isolated and then quantified by UV absorbance on a Nanodrop 2000c. Using the deep immunoSEQ assay, multiplex PCR amplified TCR CDR3 regions from genomic DNA. Extracted genomic DNA from each cell subset was spread evenly across all wells of several immunoSEQ 96-well plates, with each plate serving as a replicate. For sorted subsets, around 0.2 ug genomic DNA, equal to 30,000 to 35,000 T cell genomes, was loaded into each replicate PCR. Purified libraries were measured with a Qubit 3.0 fluorometer, size-checked on a Bioanalyzer 2100, and measured again with the KAPA Library Quantification kit. A separate single-read 150-cycle Illumina NextSeq 550 flow cell was used to sequence each immunoSEQ 96-well plate. In the authors' own workflow: Because the immunoSEQ output included only junctional sequences and no quality scores, the filtering could not be the same as the filtering used for full-length reads. Sequences were annotated with PyIR, a Python wrapper for IgBLAST v1.9, using IMGT germline references to assign V/J genes and CDR3. Any read was removed if the V/J assignment was weak (E-value above 1e-6), the CDR3 was missing, or the read contained stop codons, out-of-frame junctions, or ambiguous translated residues. V3J clonotypes were defined as sequences sharing an identical inferred V gene, J gene, and CDR3 amino acid sequence. Percentage overlap between repertoires was calculated by dividing the number of shared unique clonotypes by the size of the smaller repertoire. RTK rarefaction, the Chao1 estimator, and Recon v2.1 estimates of unobserved clonotypes were used to assess repertoire richness. Generation probabilities for all TCRbeta clonotypes obtained by the gDNA method from a few donors were computed using OLGA. TCRdb's version of the immuneACCESS table is confined to in-frame rearrangements and falls short of the full clone set. An unresolved V gene accounts for under half of the shortfall where checked; the remainder is of unknown origin. D and trimming come from the DNA, and the V and J calls and clone size come from that table. The sample records some 1.4 million clones, approximately 97% of which are singletons. The top ten hold 1% to 1.5% of the sample.

A distance of 16 bases separates the germline ends of V and J, which lose 2 bases and 4 bases respectively. Reading the germline V gene gives CDR1 SGHRS and CDR2 YFSETQ. Including cysteine and phenylalanine, the CDR3 has 16 amino acids. Only the CDR3 DNA stays, 48 bases, in frame from base 1. The TCR sequence derives from a man aged 25-45 years in good health. Sequences were obtained from naive CD4+ T cells sorted from blood. Interpreted using the paper, the cell subset or site label stands for: CD45RA+ positively selected. The sequence is built from TRBV5-1 and TRBJ2-1; the D region may be TRBD1 or TRBD2, each matching 5 bases equally. The CDR3 corresponds to CASSLPLGEWYNEQFF. The sequenced DNA: TGCGCCAGCAGCTTACCCTTGGGGGAGTGGTACAATGAGCAGTTCTTC.